One and the same sample provided the 6 T cell receptor beta chains below, sequenced in a study of technical replicates of blood from several donors. Here immunoSEQ multiplex PCR was the method, and the copy in TCRdb shows in-frame clones only, minus some. The repertoire has around 50,000 clones, 92% of them found once; the top ten carry 3% to 4%. Sample: PBMCs. The receptors stem from a human donor in good health. Some clones in this sample may be carry-over from other donors' samples.

This chain joins TRBV19 and TRBJ2-7, with 11 bases lining up with TRBD1. This CDR3 is built from 16 residues. In germline, CDR1 is LNHDA, CDR2 SQIVND (reference sequence). Trimming removed 4 bases from V and 4 bases from J; junction bases left unmatched: 9. The CDR3 DNA follows: TGTGCCAGTAGTAAGGTTGGGACAGGGGGTAGTTACGAGCAGTACTTC. Amino acid sequence: CASSKVGTGGSYEQYF. Supplemented by reference TRBV19 and TRBJ2-7, the full variable domain reads DGGITQSPKYLFRKEGQNVTLSCEQNLNHDAMYWYRQDPGQGLRLIYYSQIVNDFQKGDIAEGYSVSREKKESFPLTVTSAQKNPTAFYLCASSKVGTGGSYEQYFGPGTRLTVT.

Only one count was recorded for this clone. The genes are TRBV5-5 and TRBJ2-3; 9 nucleotides align to TRBD2. Germline V gene sequence: CDR1 SGHKS, CDR2 YYEKEE (reference sequence). The CDR3 sequence is 15 residues long. V dropped 2 bases and J dropped 4; count of bases not matched to a gene: 5. The CDR3 DNA follows: TGTGCCAGCAGCTTTGGTAGCGGGAGATCAGATACGCAGTATTTT. Encoded protein: CASSFGSGRSDTQYF.

The gene calls are TRBV7-3 and TRBJ1-1; D not certain. CDR1 is SGHTA and CDR2 is FQGTGA in the germline V gene. V lost 5 bases, J lost 7 bases, and 17 bases lay in between. This CDR3 is 14 amino acids long. CDR3 sequence reads: CASSRARDSYEAFF. The CDR3 DNA reads TGTGCCAGCAGCCGGGCCCGGGATTCATATGAAGCTTTCTTT.

This clone appeared a single time. This sequence joins TRBV7-8 and TRBJ1-1, with a tentative D call TRBD1 (6 bases). From germline, CDR1 is SGHVS and CDR2 FQNEAQ. The CDR3 has 13 amino acids. The V and J ends lost 5 bases and 1 base respectively, with 8 bases between them. CDR3 sequence (DNA): TGTGCCAGCAGCAAGGACAGGAACACTGAAGCTTTCTTT. Translating gives CASSKDRNTEAFF.

V and J are TRBV6-5 and TRBJ1-6; TRBD1 matches at 8 bases. V shed 0 bases and J 10 bases; nucleotides not matched to a gene: 5. CDR3 length: 15 amino acids. Germline assignment: CDR1 MNHEY and CDR2 SVGAGI. CDR3: CASSYSLQGDSPLHF. The CDR3 bases are TGTGCCAGCAGTTACTCGTTACAGGGGGACTCACCCCTCCACTTT.

The V call is TRBV10-3, the J call TRBJ2-1, with 7 bases aligning to TRBD2. Trimming removed 0 bases from V and 4 bases from J; junction bases left unmatched: 9. In germline, CDR1 is ENHRY, CDR2 SYGVKD. The CDR3 is 17 amino acids. CDR3 bases: TGTGCCATCAGTGAGTCGACGGCGGGGGTAAGATACAATGAGCAGTTCTTC. Translated: CAISESTAGVRYNEQFF.